This T cell receptor beta chain was documented in a study of T cells in tumors after PD-1 blockade. The CDR3 spans 15 residues. V was pared by 6 bases and J by 3 bases, with 16 bases between. Germline V gene lookup returns CDR1 MRHNA and CDR2 SNTAGT. The method was immunoSEQ multiplex PCR; TCRdb's version includes in-frame clones alone and lacks a portion of them. The data hold about 60,000 clones, with 74% observed a single time. The starting material was PBMCs, obtained after anti-PD-1 treatment. The chain recombines TRBV6-4 with TRBJ2-3; TRBD1 is a possible D gene (6 bases). The source of this sequence is a human donor with basal cell carcinoma. CDR3 protein: CASRPTGSPTDTQYF. The CDR3 coding sequence is TGTGCCAGCAGACCGACAGGATCCCCAACAGATACGCAGTATTTT.